The clone carrying this T cell receptor beta chain was detected a few times. The target antigen is unknown. The record originates from a study of CD8+CD57+ T cells in acquired aplastic anemia. Overall study: The study obtained around 10 million reads on average for CD4+ cells from healthy donors. Study results and limitations: Significant differences in CD8+ Simpson's diversity were not observed between patients and controls. Around 29 CD8+ CDR3 sequences were shared between patients and controls.

The study profiled TCR beta VDJ and CDR3 using genomic DNA as template. TCRdb itself ran the reads through MiXCR, one entry per CDR3 protein. Here the sample spans more than 150,000 distinct CDR3 sequences, 40% to 55% being singletons. The CDR3 totals 14 residues. Per germline, CDR1 SGDLS and CDR2 YYNGEE. Between the trimmed V and J ends, which lost 0 bases and 4 bases, there was a span of 9 bases. The material sequenced was sorted CD4+, CD8+, or CD8+CD57+ T cells (not recorded which) from PBMCs. The chain joins TRBV9 to TRBJ2-3; D remains ambiguous. The clonotype originates from a human donor in good health. The CDR3 DNA sequence: TGTGCCAGCAGCGTAGGGGTAGCAGCAGATACGCAGTATTTT. Its protein product is CASSVGVAADTQYF.